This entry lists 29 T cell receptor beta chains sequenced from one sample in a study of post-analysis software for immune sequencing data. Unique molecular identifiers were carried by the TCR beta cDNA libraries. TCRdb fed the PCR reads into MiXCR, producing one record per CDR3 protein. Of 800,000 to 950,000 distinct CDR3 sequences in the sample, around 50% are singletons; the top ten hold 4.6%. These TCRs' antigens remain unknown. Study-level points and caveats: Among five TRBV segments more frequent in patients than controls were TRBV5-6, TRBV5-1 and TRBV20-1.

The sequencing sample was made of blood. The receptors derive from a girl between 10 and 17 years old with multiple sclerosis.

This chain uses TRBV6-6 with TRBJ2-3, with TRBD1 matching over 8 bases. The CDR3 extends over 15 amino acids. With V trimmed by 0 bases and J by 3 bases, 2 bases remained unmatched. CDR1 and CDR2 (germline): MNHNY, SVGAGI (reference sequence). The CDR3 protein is CASSYSTGVTDTQYF. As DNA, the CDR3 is TGTGCCAGCAGTTACTCGACAGGGGTAACAGATACGCAGTATTTT.

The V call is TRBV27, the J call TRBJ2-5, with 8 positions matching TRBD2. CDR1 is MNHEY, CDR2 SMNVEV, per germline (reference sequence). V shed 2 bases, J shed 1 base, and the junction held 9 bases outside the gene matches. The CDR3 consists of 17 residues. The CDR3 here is CASSLGRAGGSQETQYF. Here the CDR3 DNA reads TGTGCCAGCAGTTTAGGCCGGGCGGGAGGATCCCAAGAGACCCAGTACTTC.

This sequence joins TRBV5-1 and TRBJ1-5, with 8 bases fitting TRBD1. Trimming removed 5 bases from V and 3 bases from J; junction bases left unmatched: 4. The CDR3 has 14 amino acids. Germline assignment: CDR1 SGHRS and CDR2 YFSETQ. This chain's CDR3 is CASREGQDNQPQHF. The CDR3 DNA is TGCGCCAGCAGAGAGGGACAGGACAATCAGCCCCAGCATTTT.

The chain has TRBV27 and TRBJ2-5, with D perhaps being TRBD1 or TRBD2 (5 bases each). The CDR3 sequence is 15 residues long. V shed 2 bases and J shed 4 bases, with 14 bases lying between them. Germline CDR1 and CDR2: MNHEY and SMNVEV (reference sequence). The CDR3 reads CASSLSSGRTETQYF. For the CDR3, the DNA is TGTGCCAGCAGTTTAAGCTCGGGACGCACAGAGACCCAGTACTTC.

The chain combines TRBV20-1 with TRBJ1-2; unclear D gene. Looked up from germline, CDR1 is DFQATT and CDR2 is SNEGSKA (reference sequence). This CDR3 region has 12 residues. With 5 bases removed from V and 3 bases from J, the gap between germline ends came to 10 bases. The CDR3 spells CSAPGVYYGYTF. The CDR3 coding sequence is TGCAGTGCTCCCGGGGTCTACTATGGCTACACCTTC.

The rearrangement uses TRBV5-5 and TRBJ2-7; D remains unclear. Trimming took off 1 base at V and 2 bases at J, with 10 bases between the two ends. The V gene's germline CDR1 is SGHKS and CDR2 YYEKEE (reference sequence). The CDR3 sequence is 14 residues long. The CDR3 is CASSLFVGPYEQYF. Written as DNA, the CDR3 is TGTGCCAGCAGCTTGTTTGTAGGACCCTACGAGCAGTACTTC.

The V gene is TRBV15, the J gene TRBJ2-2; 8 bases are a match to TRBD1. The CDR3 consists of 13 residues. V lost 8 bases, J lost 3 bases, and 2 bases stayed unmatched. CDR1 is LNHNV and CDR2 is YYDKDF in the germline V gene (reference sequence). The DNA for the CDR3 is TGTGCCACCTCGGACAGGGACACCGGGGAGCTGTTTTTT. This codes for CATSDRDTGELFF.

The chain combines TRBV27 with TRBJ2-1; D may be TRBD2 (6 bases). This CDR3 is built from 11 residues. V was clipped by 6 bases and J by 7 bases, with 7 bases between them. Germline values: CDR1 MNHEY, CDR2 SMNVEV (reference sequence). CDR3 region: CASREGNEQFF. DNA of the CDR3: TGTGCCAGCAGGGAGGGGAATGAGCAGTTCTTC.

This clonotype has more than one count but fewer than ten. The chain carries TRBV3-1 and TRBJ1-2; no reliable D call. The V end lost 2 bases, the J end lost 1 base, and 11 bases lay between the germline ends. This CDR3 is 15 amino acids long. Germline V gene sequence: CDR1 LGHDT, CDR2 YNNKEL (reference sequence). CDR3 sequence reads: CASSQFRIHNYGYTF. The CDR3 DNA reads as TGTGCCAGCAGCCAATTCAGGATACATAACTATGGCTACACCTTC.

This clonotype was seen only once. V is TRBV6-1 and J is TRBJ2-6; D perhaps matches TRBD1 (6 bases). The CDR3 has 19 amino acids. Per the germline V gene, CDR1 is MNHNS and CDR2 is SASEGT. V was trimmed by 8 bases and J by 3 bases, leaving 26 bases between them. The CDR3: CASDFPEKGARGGANVLTF. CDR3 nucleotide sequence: TGTGCCAGCGACTTCCCTGAGAAGGGTGCCAGGGGTGGGGCCAACGTCCTGACTTTC.

CDR3 sequence: CASSQDRDRGRETQYF. As DNA, the CDR3 is TGTGCCAGCAGCCAAGATAGGGACAGGGGGCGGGAGACCCAGTACTTC. The V call is TRBV4-2, the J call TRBJ2-7, with TRBD1 matching 12 bases. The J call may be in error: the DNA end matches TRBJ2-5 better. The CDR3 covers 16 residues. Germline V gene data show CDR1 as LGHNA and CDR2 as YNFKEQ.

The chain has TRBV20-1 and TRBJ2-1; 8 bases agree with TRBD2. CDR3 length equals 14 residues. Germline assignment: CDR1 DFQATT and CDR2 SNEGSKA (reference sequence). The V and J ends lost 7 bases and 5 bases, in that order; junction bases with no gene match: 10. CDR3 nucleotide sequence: TGCAGTGTTAGTACGGGGGGGGTAAACAATGAGCAGTTCTTC. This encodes CSVSTGGVNNEQFF.

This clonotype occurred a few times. The CDR3 spells CASSSVTSGVKSSYEQYF. The CDR3, as DNA: TGTGCCAGCAGCTCCGTGACTAGCGGGGTGAAGAGCTCCTACGAGCAGTACTTC. The chain carries TRBV7-8 and TRBJ2-7, with TRBD2 identical over 11 bases. The CDR3 totals 18 residues. The V gene end was trimmed by 4 bases and the J gene end by 0 bases; junction bases not matched to a gene: 11. Germline CDR1 and CDR2: SGHVS and FQNEAQ.

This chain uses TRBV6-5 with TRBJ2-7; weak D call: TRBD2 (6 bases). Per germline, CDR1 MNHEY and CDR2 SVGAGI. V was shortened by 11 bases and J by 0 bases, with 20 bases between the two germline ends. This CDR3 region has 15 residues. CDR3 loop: CAVPQEFGGSYEQYF. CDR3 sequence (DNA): TGTGCCGTACCCCAGGAATTCGGGGGCTCCTACGAGCAGTACTTC.

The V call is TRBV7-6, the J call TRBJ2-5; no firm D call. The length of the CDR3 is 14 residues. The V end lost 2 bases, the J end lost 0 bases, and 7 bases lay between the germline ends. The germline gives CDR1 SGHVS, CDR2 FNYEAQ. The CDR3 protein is CASSLIGYQETQYF. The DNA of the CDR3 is TGTGCCAGCAGCTTAATCGGGTACCAAGAGACCCAGTACTTC.

DNA of the CDR3: TGTGCCAGCAGTAAAGAAATACTAGCCTACAATGAGCAGTTCTTC. Its protein is CASSKEILAYNEQFF. The rearrangement uses TRBV11-2 and TRBJ2-1; possibly TRBD2 for D (5 bases). The CDR3 totals 15 residues. V was cut by 6 bases and J by 2 bases, with 14 bases left in between. The germline V gene encodes CDR1 SGHAT and CDR2 FQNNGV. Based on the CDR3 plus reference TRBV11-2 and TRBJ2-1, the full variable domain is EAGVAQSPRYKIIEKRQSVAFWCNPISGHATLYWYQQILGQGPKLLIQFQNNGVVDDSQLPKDRFSAERLKGVDSTLKIQPAKLEDSAVYLCASSKEILAYNEQFFGPGTRLTVL.

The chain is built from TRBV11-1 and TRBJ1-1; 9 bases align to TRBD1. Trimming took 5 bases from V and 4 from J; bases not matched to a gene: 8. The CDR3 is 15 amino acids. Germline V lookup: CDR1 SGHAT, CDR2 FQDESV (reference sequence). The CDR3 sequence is CASSGSGTGSTEAFF. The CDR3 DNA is TGTGCCAGCAGCGGCTCCGGGACAGGGAGCACTGAAGCTTTCTTT.

The CDR3 DNA follows: TGCAGTGCTAGAGATGTGACGGACCAAGAGACCCAGTACTTC. The encoded protein is CSARDVTDQETQYF. The gene calls are TRBV20-1 and TRBJ2-5, with D unclear. Germline CDR1 DFQATT, CDR2 SNEGSKA (reference sequence). The CDR3 has 14 residues. Trimming took 0 bases from V and 0 from J, leaving 8 bases between them.

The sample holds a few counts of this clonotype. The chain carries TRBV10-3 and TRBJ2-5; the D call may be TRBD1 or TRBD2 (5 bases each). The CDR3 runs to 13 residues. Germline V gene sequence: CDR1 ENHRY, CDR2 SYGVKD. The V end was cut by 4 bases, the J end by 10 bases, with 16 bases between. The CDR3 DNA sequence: TGTGCCATCAGTGGCGAGGGGACCGTGGACCAGTACTTC. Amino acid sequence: CAISGEGTVDQYF.

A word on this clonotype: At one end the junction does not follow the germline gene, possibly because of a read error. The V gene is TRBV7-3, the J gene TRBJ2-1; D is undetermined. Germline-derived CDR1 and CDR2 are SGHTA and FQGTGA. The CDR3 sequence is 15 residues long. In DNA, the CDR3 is TGTGCCGGCAGCTTATCGGAGAGCTCCTACAATGAGCAGTTCTTC. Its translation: CAGSLSESSYNEQFF.

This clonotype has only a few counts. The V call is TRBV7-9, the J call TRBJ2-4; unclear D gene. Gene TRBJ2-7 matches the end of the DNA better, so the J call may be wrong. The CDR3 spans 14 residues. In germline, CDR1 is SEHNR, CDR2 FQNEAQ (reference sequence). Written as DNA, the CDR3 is TGTGCCAGCAGCTTAGCAGTATACACCTACGAGCAGTACTTC. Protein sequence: CASSLAVYTYEQYF.

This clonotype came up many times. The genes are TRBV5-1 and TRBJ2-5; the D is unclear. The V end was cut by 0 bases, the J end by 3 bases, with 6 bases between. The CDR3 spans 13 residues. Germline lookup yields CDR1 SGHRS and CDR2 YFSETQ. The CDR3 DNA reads TGCGCCAGCAGCTTGGGCAGGAAAGAGACCCAGTACTTC. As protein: CASSLGRKETQYF.

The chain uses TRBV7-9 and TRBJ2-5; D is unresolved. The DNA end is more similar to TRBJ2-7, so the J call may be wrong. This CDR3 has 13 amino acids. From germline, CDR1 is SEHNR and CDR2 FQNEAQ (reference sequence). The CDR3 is CASSFPARHEQYF. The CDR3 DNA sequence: TGTGCCAGCAGCTTCCCAGCGCGGCACGAGCAGTACTTC.

The CDR3 DNA reads TGCAGTGCCAACCAACAGGGTTACGCAGATACGCAGTATTTT. Translation gives CSANQQGYADTQYF. The rearrangement joins TRBV20-1 to TRBJ2-3; tentatively, D is TRBD1 (6 bases). This CDR3 comprises 14 residues. Trimming pared 6 bases from V and 4 bases from J, leaving 17 bases between. Germline V gives CDR1 DFQATT, CDR2 SNEGSKA (reference sequence).

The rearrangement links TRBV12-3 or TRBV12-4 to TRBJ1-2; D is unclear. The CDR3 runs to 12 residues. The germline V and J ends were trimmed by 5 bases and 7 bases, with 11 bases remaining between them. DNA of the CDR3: TGTGCCAGCAGTCGGTTTGAGGGTGGCTACACCTTC. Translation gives CASSRFEGGYTF.

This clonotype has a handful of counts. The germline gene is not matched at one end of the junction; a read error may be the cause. Here the CDR3 reads CACRGDRSYNEQFF. DNA of the CDR3: TGTGCCTGCAGGGGCGACAGATCCTACAATGAGCAGTTCTTC. The rearrangement links TRBV12-3 or TRBV12-4 to TRBJ2-1; a weak D match, TRBD1 (6 bases). This CDR3 is built from 14 residues.

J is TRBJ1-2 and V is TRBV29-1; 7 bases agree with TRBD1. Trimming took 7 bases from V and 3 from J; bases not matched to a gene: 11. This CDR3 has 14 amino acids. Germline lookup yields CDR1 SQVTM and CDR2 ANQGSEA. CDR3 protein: CSAEGRGRDYGYTF. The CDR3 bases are TGCAGCGCCGAAGGCAGGGGGAGGGACTATGGCTACACCTTC. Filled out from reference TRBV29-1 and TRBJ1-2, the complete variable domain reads SAVISQKPSRDICQRGTSLTIQCQVDSQVTMMFWYRQQPGQSLTLIATANQGSEATYESGFVIDKFPISRPNLTFSTLTVSNMSPEDSSIYLCSAEGRGRDYGYTFGSGTRLTVV.

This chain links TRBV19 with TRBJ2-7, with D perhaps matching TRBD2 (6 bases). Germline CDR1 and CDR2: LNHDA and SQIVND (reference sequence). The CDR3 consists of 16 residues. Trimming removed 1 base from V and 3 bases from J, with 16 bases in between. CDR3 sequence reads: CASSIVAGTLVYEQYF. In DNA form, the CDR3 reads TGTGCCAGTAGTATAGTCGCGGGGACCTTGGTCTACGAGCAGTACTTC.

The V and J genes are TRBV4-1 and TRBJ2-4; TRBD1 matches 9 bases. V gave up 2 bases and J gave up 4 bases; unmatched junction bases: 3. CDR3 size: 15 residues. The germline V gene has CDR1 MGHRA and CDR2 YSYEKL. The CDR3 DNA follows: TGCGCCAGCAGCCAAAGGGGACAGGGAAAAAACATTCAGTACTTC. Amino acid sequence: CASSQRGQGKNIQYF.